What follows describes a single T cell receptor (beta chain). Its antigen remains unidentified. The PCR was carried out with 60 Vbeta primers and 13 Jbeta primers. TCRdb keeps only in-frame clones here, not all; method: immunoSEQ multiplex PCR. This sample's table has around 35,000 clones. These data are taken from a study of cytomegalovirus exposure and HLA in healthy donors. At the time of sampling, donors were nominally healthy, though unrecorded immune exposures were likely. V was pared by 11 bases and J by 2 bases, with 16 bases between. The germline V gene has CDR1 MNHNS and CDR2 SASEGT. This CDR3 region has 13 residues. Notes on the study in general: As was reported, the HLA-A and HLA-B alleles of most subjects were accurately predicted from TCR beta sequences. The study labeled more than 150 TCR beta chains cytomegalovirus-associated. A few V segments could not be told apart, such as TRBV6-2 and TRBV6-3, and were left out.

The TCR originated in a woman aged 35 to 49 in good health and CMV-seropositive. Sequencing was performed on PBMCs. V is TRBV6-1 and J is TRBJ2-7; weak D call: TRBD2 (6 bases). The CDR3 coding sequence is TGTGCCGCCTTCTCAGCGGGCACCTACGAGCAGTACTTC. Amino acids: CAAFSAGTYEQYF.